The clone carrying this TCR beta chain has more than one count but fewer than ten. Its antigen is undetermined. Germline assignment: CDR1 MNHEY and CDR2 SMNVEV (reference sequence). The CDR3 spans 15 residues. This entry belongs to a study of blood T cells in healthy people across ages. Study details: Per two T cells, template switching captured roughly one barcoded beta molecule.

The authors ran a second PCR of about 7 to 12 cycles using a sample-barcoded 5' primer and a J-beta primer mix. One entry per CDR3 protein, called by TCRdb with MiXCR from the 5' RACE reads. This table holds about 800,000 distinct CDR3 sequences, 20% to 25% found once. Findings and limits, study-wide: Significant beta diversity loss was already apparent by age approximately 38, declining roughly linearly. Estimates based on one million T cells were treated as lower bounds.

These same records also appear under a second study, on T cells of mothers and their children. That work adds: The people who donated were three healthy Caucasian mothers and their six children.

The source material was blood. The chain links TRBV27 to TRBJ2-5; D unclear. Gene TRBJ2-7 matches the end of the DNA better, so the J call may be wrong. The clonotype comes from a boy younger than 18 in good health. The CDR3 bases are TGTGCCAGCAGTCCCCTCGTAGGCCTTTCCTACGAGCAGTACTTC. It translates to CASSPLVGLSYEQYF.